This paragraph reports one TCR beta chain. Antigen unknown. These data belong to a study of cytomegalovirus exposure and HLA in healthy donors. Across the study: A previous analysis identified 100 million to 120 million unique TCR beta sequences derived from some 200 million T cells.

Points from the study as a whole: A later analysis found that most CMV-associated TCR beta chains appeared HLA-restricted. After further analysis at a later stage, 15,000 to 20,000 TCR beta sequences were associated with HLA alleles at 0.05 false discovery rate.

60 Vbeta and 13 Jbeta primers were used in PCR. Libraries were prepared by immunoSEQ multiplex PCR; TCRdb keeps only in-frame clonotypes and omits some of them. This sample yields over 150,000 clones, of which about 81% are seen a single time; about 2% belongs to the top ten. This sequence was found in a woman aged 30 to 39 in good health and CMV-seronegative. The source material was PBMCs.

CDR3 DNA: TGTGCCAGTAGTACCCGACAGGGGGGCACAGATACGCAGTATTTT. Residues: CASSTRQGGTDTQYF. The chain uses TRBV19 and TRBJ2-3, with 9 bases aligning to TRBD1. CDR1 and CDR2 from the germline V gene are LNHDA and SQIVND (reference sequence). This CDR3 has 15 residues. V shed 4 bases, J shed 1 base, and the junction held 3 bases outside the gene matches.